This T cell receptor (beta chain) was found in a study of blood T cell repertoires in COVID-19. Study-wide background: PBMCs, B-cell-depleted T cells, or T cells provided the cDNA or gDNA that made up the material.

Participant age was about 18 to 89 years, and participants resided in fewer than 30 US areas. Cohort 3 recovered donors had two negative PCRs, clearance, or symptom resolution. Authors' data handling: Reference gene primers were amplified, and this amplification served to estimate nucleated cell counts. The assay was immunoSEQ multiplex PCR, and TCRdb's table has in-frame clones only and misses some. The V and J calls and clone size are taken from that table; D and trimming were inferred from the DNA. The repertoire consists of 250,000 to 350,000 clones, with 80% to 90% occurring once and the leading ten covering about 2.2%. CDR1 SGHTA and CDR2 FQGNSA come from the germline V gene. The CDR3 spans 15 residues. The ends were cut back, 5 bases at V and 4 bases at J, with 17 bases in the middle.

The sample taken for sequencing was PBMCs or T cells enriched from blood (not recorded which). The J gene is TRBJ1-1, the V gene TRBV7-2, with a tentative D call TRBD1 (5 bases). The TCR sequence derives from a woman under 30 who had recovered from COVID-19. CDR3 DNA sequence: TGTGCCAGCAGCGGAGCGGGGGGGTTGGGCACTGAAGCTTTCTTT. Translation: CASSGAGGLGTEAFF.